This TCR beta chain was recorded in a study of beta chain features in type 1 diabetes. Comment on this clone: Its antigen is unknown.

Overall study results and limits: TCRB CDR3 length was moderately but significantly reduced in all four CD4+ subsets of Type 1 diabetes patients.

Trimming pared 0 bases from V and 7 bases from J, leaving 13 bases between. CDR3 size: 15 residues. Germline V CDR1 and CDR2: MGHRA, YSYEKL. TCRB transcripts that were expressed got sequenced, as all of the isolated RNA had been reverse transcribed. The data were produced by immunoSEQ multiplex PCR, yet TCRdb's version contains in-frame clones alone and is incomplete. Of some 160,000 clones listed, 9% to 10% are singletons. The sequencing sample was made of central memory CD4+ T cells from blood. The V call is TRBV4-1, the J call TRBJ1-5, with D maybe TRBD1 (5 bases). The receptor was isolated from a woman in her twenties or thirties with type 1 diabetes. CDR3 DNA sequence: TGCGCCAGCAGCCAAGATGGCCAGGGTGTCCAGCCCCAGCATTTT. Translation: CASSQDGQGVQPQHF.